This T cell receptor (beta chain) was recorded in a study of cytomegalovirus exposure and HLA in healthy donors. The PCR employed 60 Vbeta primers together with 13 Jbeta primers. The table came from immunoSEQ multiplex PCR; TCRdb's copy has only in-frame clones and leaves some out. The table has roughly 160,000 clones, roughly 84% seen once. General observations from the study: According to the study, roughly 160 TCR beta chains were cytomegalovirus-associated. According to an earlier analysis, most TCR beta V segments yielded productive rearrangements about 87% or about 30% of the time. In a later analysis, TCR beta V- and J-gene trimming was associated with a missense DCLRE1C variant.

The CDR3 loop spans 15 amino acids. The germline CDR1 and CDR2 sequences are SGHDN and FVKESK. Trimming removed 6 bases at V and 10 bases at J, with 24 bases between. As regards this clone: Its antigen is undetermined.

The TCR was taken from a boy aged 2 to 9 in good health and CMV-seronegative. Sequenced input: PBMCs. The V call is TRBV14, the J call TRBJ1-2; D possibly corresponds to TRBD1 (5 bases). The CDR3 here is CASSYYGDSLVDYTF. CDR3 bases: TGTGCCAGCAGTTACTACGGGGACTCCCTGGTTGACTACACCTTC.